This passage covers 17 T cell receptor beta chains from one sample sequenced in a study of blood T cell repertoires in COVID-19. The data were produced by immunoSEQ multiplex PCR, yet TCRdb's version contains in-frame clones alone and is incomplete. The data hold fewer than 85,000 clones, with more than 80% observed a single time. The sequenced sample was peripheral blood. These receptors originate from an elderly woman with active or convalescent COVID-19.

This CDR3 reads CASSLGRGYPDGYTF. CDR3 coding DNA: TGTGCCAGCAGCTTAGGTAGAGGGTATCCGGATGGCTACACCTTC. V usage is TRBV7-2 and J usage is TRBJ1-2; D remains unclear. Per germline, CDR1 SGHTA and CDR2 FQGNSA. The CDR3 totals 15 residues. V lost 1 base, J lost 6 bases, and 15 bases lay in between.

The rearrangement links TRBV27 to TRBJ2-7; a weak D match, TRBD1 (6 bases). V was cut by 0 bases and J by 0 bases, with 12 bases left in between. The CDR3 length is 16 residues. Germline loops: CDR1 MNHEY, CDR2 SMNVEV (reference sequence). In DNA form, the CDR3 reads TGTGCCAGCAGTTTATCGGGGACATTAGACTCCTACGAGCAGTACTTC. Its translation: CASSLSGTLDSYEQYF.

The gene calls are TRBV19 and TRBJ2-7, with 11 bases identical to TRBD1. Germline CDR1 and CDR2: LNHDA and SQIVND (reference sequence). The CDR3 runs 17 residues. The V segment lost 10 bases and the J segment 2 bases; nucleotides outside the gene matches: 16. The CDR3 protein is CATSRGTPGQGAYEQYF. The CDR3 nucleotides are TGTGCCACCTCTAGAGGTACCCCGGGACAGGGGGCCTACGAGCAGTACTTC.

This clone was counted a few times. This CDR3 reads CASSLASGNNEQFF. In nucleotides, the CDR3 is TGCGCCAGCAGCTTGGCCTCAGGGAACAATGAGCAGTTCTTC. The V and J genes are TRBV5-1 and TRBJ2-1; tentative D call: TRBD1 (5 bases). CDR1 and CDR2 from the germline V gene are SGHRS and YFSETQ. The V end lost 0 bases, the J end lost 5 bases, and 9 bases lay between the germline ends. The CDR3 is made up of 14 amino acids.

As regards this clone: One junction end disagrees with the germline gene, perhaps due to a read error. This chain joins TRBV6-1 and TRBJ2-2; 9 bases agree with TRBD1. Germline-derived CDR1 and CDR2 are MNHNS and SASEGT. This CDR3 region has 18 residues. In DNA, the CDR3 is TGTGCCAGCAGAGAAGGGGGAACAGGGGGCGCGAACACCGGGGAGCTGTTTTTT. Translated, it gives CASREGGTGGANTGELFF.

This clone was seen only a few times. The chain recombines TRBV6-6 with TRBJ1-1, with TRBD1 identical over 7 bases. This CDR3 spans 14 amino acids. CDR1 and CDR2 (germline): MNHNY, SVGAGI (reference sequence). Germline trimming cut 6 bases from V and 4 bases from J; bases unmatched to any gene: 8. The CDR3 loop reads CASRAQGSGTEAFF. CDR3 DNA sequence: TGTGCCAGCAGAGCACAGGGGAGCGGCACTGAAGCTTTCTTT.

CDR3 nucleotide sequence: TGTGCCAGTAGAGAACCTTATGGACAGCACTATGGCTACACCTTC. Protein sequence: CASREPYGQHYGYTF. This rearrangement joins TRBV2 to TRBJ1-2; weak D call: TRBD1 (6 bases). With 9 bases removed from V and 3 bases from J, the gap between germline ends came to 20 bases. The CDR3 loop spans 15 amino acids. CDR1 and CDR2 (germline): SNHLY, FYNNEI.

This chain joins TRBV25-1 and TRBJ2-3; 15 nucleotides line up with TRBD2. This CDR3 has 17 residues. Germline V gene sequence: CDR1 MGHDK, CDR2 SYGVNS. J lost 6 bases, V lost 5 bases, and 9 bases had no gene match. Here the CDR3 reads CASSSTHGLAGGDTQYF. CDR3 nucleotides: TGTGCCAGCAGTTCAACCCATGGACTAGCGGGAGGGGATACGCAGTATTTT.

The V call is TRBV5-4, the J call TRBJ1-2; D possibly corresponds to TRBD1 (5 bases). CDR1 and CDR2 from the germline V gene are SGHNT and YYREEE (reference sequence). V shed 0 bases and J shed 5 bases, with 14 bases lying between them. This CDR3 contains 15 residues. This chain's CDR3 is CASSLAAGPGYGYTF. In DNA form, the CDR3 reads TGTGCCAGCAGCTTGGCCGCGGGGCCAGGGTATGGCTACACCTTC.

This chain uses TRBV5-6 with TRBJ2-5; 9 bases align to TRBD2. J lost 5 bases, V lost 4 bases, and 9 bases had no gene match. Germline CDR1 is SGHDT and CDR2 is YYEEEE. The CDR3 covers 15 residues. CDR3 sequence reads: CASSTAGGPQETQYF. The CDR3 nucleotides are TGTGCCAGCAGCACGGCGGGGGGGCCGCAGGAGACCCAGTACTTC.

V is TRBV18 and J is TRBJ2-7; D gene ambiguous. The ends were cut back, 3 bases at V and 3 bases at J, with 12 bases in the middle. Germline V gene sequence: CDR1 KGHSH, CDR2 LQKENI. CDR3 length: 14 residues. This CDR3 reads CASSPRGRLYEQYF. The DNA of the CDR3 is TGTGCCAGCTCACCGCGAGGCCGCCTCTACGAGCAGTACTTC.

The chain has TRBV3-1 (or the pseudogene TRBV3-2) and TRBJ2-1; TRBD2 might be the D (6 bases). This CDR3 is 17 amino acids long. The V end lost 4 bases, the J end lost 0 bases, and 16 bases lay between the germline ends. CDR1 and CDR2 (germline): LGHDT, YNNKEL (reference sequence). CDR3 DNA: TGTGCCAGCAGCCGACGTGGAGGGACTCCCTCCTACAATGAGCAGTTCTTC. It yields the protein CASSRRGGTPSYNEQFF.

This sequence joins TRBV10-3 and TRBJ1-6; 10 bases are a match to TRBD1. Germline CDR1 and CDR2: ENHRY and SYGVKD. J lost 8 bases, V lost 6 bases, and 7 bases had no gene match. The length of the CDR3 is 15 residues. CDR3 protein: CAIRAGTGADSPLHF. The CDR3 DNA reads TGTGCCATCAGGGCCGGGACAGGGGCCGATTCACCCCTCCACTTT.

This clone showed up just once. The J gene is TRBJ2-3, the V gene TRBV7-2; 7 bases align to TRBD1. V shed 3 bases and J 1 base; nucleotides not matched to a gene: 4. CDR3 length equals 15 residues. Looked up from germline, CDR1 is SGHTA and CDR2 is FQGNSA. The CDR3 is CASSFDRAGTDTQYF. CDR3 DNA sequence: TGTGCCAGCAGCTTCGACAGGGCCGGCACAGATACGCAGTATTTT.

The chain joins TRBV5-6 to TRBJ1-3; a possible D gene is TRBD1 (5 bases). Trimming pared 0 bases from V and 3 bases from J, leaving 13 bases between. The V gene's germline CDR1 is SGHDT and CDR2 YYEEEE. The CDR3 sequence is 16 residues long. CDR3 residues: CASSLAWQGLGNTIYF. The CDR3 DNA sequence: TGTGCCAGCAGCTTGGCTTGGCAGGGCCTTGGAAACACCATATATTTT.

This chain uses TRBV2 with TRBJ2-7; 8 bases match TRBD1. CDR3 length equals 13 residues. CDR1 and CDR2 from the germline V gene are SNHLY and FYNNEI. V lost 7 bases to trimming and J lost 2 bases; unmatched junction nucleotides: 4. CDR3 in DNA: TGTGCCAGCAACTCAGGGGGCGCCTACGAGCAGTACTTC. Translated: CASNSGGAYEQYF.

The rearrangement uses TRBV30 and TRBJ1-2, with D possibly being TRBD1 (6 bases). Germline CDR1 GTSNPN, CDR2 SVGIG (reference sequence). The CDR3 covers 15 residues. The V end was cut by 0 bases, the J end by 5 bases, with 16 bases between. The CDR3 here is CAWSVRSSRGYGYTF. Written as DNA, the CDR3 is TGTGCCTGGAGTGTACGTTCGAGTAGGGGGTATGGCTACACCTTC.